Below, 32 T cell receptor beta chains from the same sample are listed, as sequenced in a study of shared clonotypes between healthy human individuals. The data were produced by immunoSEQ multiplex PCR, yet TCRdb's version contains in-frame clones alone and is incomplete. The table lists some 1 million clones, around 75% of them singletons. Sequencing was carried out using memory CD4+ T cells sorted from blood. Described subset: CD45RA-negative fraction. The receptor source for this set is a man aged 18 to 30 in good health.

This clone was seen ten or more times. The J gene is TRBJ1-2, the V gene TRBV30; 9 bases are a match to TRBD1. Looked up from germline, CDR1 is GTSNPN and CDR2 is SVGIG (reference sequence). The CDR3 is made up of 11 amino acids. V gave up 5 bases and J gave up 7 bases; unmatched junction bases: 2. CDR3 nucleotide sequence: TGTGCCTGGGGGGACAGGGTTGGCTACACCTTC. Its translation: CAWGDRVGYTF.

The V gene is TRBV18, the J gene TRBJ2-2; 9 bases align to TRBD1. Germline values: CDR1 KGHSH, CDR2 LQKENI. The CDR3 has 15 amino acids. V gave up 5 bases and J gave up 4 bases; unmatched junction bases: 5. CDR3 sequence reads: CASSVDRGITGELFF. CDR3 DNA: TGTGCCAGCTCAGTAGACAGGGGGATCACCGGGGAGCTGTTTTTT.

The chain combines TRBV2 with TRBJ1-1; D remains ambiguous. V dropped 7 bases and J dropped 0 bases, with 9 bases sitting between them. This CDR3 is 13 amino acids long. Germline V lookup: CDR1 SNHLY, CDR2 FYNNEI. In nucleotides, the CDR3 is TGTGCCAGCATGACCGTCCTGAACACTGAAGCTTTCTTT. It encodes CASMTVLNTEAFF.

The chain has TRBV12-2 and TRBJ1-4; the D call TRBD1 from the table was never checked on the DNA. TRBV12-2 is listed as a pseudogene. The CDR3 has 12 residues. The CDR3 region has the DNA TGTGCACTTACAGGGGTAAGTGAAAAACTGTTTTTT. Translated, it gives CALTGVSEKLFF.

This sequence joins TRBV7-2 and TRBJ2-1; 9 positions match TRBD1. Germline loops: CDR1 SGHTA, CDR2 FQGNSA. V shed 1 base, J shed 8 bases, and the junction held 15 bases outside the gene matches. The CDR3 consists of 18 residues. CDR3 sequence: CASSLGPYGTGRLDEQFF. In DNA, the CDR3 is TGTGCCAGCAGCTTAGGGCCTTACGGGACAGGGCGTTTGGATGAGCAGTTCTTC.

V usage is TRBV11-2 and J usage is TRBJ1-1, with 8 bases that match TRBD1. Per the germline V gene, CDR1 is SGHAT and CDR2 is FQNNGV. The trim removed 0 bases at V and 5 bases at J, leaving 14 bases unmatched. The CDR3 length is 18 residues. The CDR3 loop is CASSLDKSPGHRGTEAFF. The CDR3 bases are TGTGCCAGCAGCTTAGATAAAAGTCCAGGGCACAGGGGGACTGAAGCTTTCTTT.

The V and J genes are TRBV12-5 and TRBJ2-3; TRBD2 matches 11 bases. This CDR3 comprises 17 residues. From germline, CDR1 is LGHNT and CDR2 FRNRAP. Trimming removed 1 base from V and 10 bases from J; junction bases left unmatched: 13. CDR3 region: CASGLGRLAGPLGAQYF. As DNA, the CDR3 is TGTGCTAGTGGTTTGGGGCGACTAGCGGGGCCCCTGGGGGCGCAGTATTTT.

The V and J genes are TRBV29-1 and TRBJ2-3, with TRBD2 as a possible D gene (6 bases). This CDR3 is built from 14 residues. Trimming pared 8 bases from V and 0 bases from J, leaving 15 bases between. The germline V gene has CDR1 SQVTM and CDR2 ANQGSEA. CDR3 residues: CSCRELSSTDTQYF. CDR3 bases: TGCAGCTGTCGGGAGCTATCTAGCACAGATACGCAGTATTTT.

The CDR3 DNA sequence: TGTGCCAGCAGCTTATCGGGGAATGCCGGCGTAGATACGCAGTATTTT. It translates to CASSLSGNAGVDTQYF. The chain is built from TRBV21-1 and TRBJ2-3; the listed D gene, TRBD2, was not tested against the DNA. TRBV21-1 is labeled a pseudogene. This CDR3 has 16 residues.

The chain uses TRBV29-1 and TRBJ2-2; 10 bases are a match to TRBD2. With 6 bases clipped from V and 3 bases from J, the junction kept 10 bases outside the gene matches. This CDR3 has 16 amino acids. The V gene's germline CDR1 is SQVTM and CDR2 ANQGSEA. The CDR3 nucleotides are TGCAGCGTGAAGGGGGCTAGCGGGGGACACACCGGGGAGCTGTTTTTT. Its translation: CSVKGASGGHTGELFF.

This chain joins TRBV27 and TRBJ2-2; no reliable D call. The ends were cut back, 3 bases at V and 2 bases at J, with 13 bases in the middle. Looked up from germline, CDR1 is MNHEY and CDR2 is SMNVEV (reference sequence). The CDR3 spans 16 residues. The CDR3 is CASSFSPGFNTGELFF. The CDR3 DNA follows: TGTGCCAGCAGTTTTTCCCCCGGGTTTAACACCGGGGAGCTGTTTTTT.

V gene TRBV5-1 combines with J gene TRBJ2-7; TRBD1 matches at 8 bases. The CDR3 is 13 residues long. The J segment lost 4 bases and the V segment lost 6 bases, leaving 6 bases of the junction unmatched. The germline gives CDR1 SGHRS, CDR2 YFSETQ. The CDR3 bases are TGCGCCAGCATGGTGGACAGGGAGTACGAGCAGTACTTC. As protein: CASMVDREYEQYF.

V is TRBV6-1 and J is TRBJ1-1, with 7 bases aligning to TRBD1. Germline CDR1 and CDR2: MNHNS and SASEGT. The CDR3 extends over 14 amino acids. Trimming took 7 bases from V and 1 from J; bases not matched to a gene: 6. The DNA for the CDR3 is TGTGCCAGCAATGGACAGGTCGAGAACACTGAAGCTTTCTTT. Its protein is CASNGQVENTEAFF.

The chain combines TRBV29-1 with TRBJ2-7; TRBD1 agrees at 9 bases. This CDR3 is 12 amino acids long. Germline V CDR1 and CDR2: SQVTM, ANQGSEA. V lost 7 bases and J lost 7; bases outside the gene matches: 8. CDR3 nucleotides: TGCAGCGCCCGGGACAGGGTGGGGGAGCAGTACTTC. Its translation is CSARDRVGEQYF.

This clone was picked up many times. This chain joins TRBV27 and TRBJ1-2; 8 bases agree with TRBD1. Germline V CDR1 and CDR2: MNHEY, SMNVEV (reference sequence). The CDR3 totals 17 residues. Trimming cost V 5 bases and J 3 bases; bases outside gene matches: 14. CDR3 protein: CASSQGAEGQSYYGYTF. In nucleotides, the CDR3 is TGTGCCAGCAGTCAGGGGGCGGAGGGACAGTCGTACTATGGCTACACCTTC.

The rearrangement joins TRBV2 to TRBJ2-1; tentative D call: TRBD1 (6 bases). Trimming shortened V by 2 bases and J by 7 bases, and 15 bases separated the two germline ends. Germline V CDR1 and CDR2: SNHLY, FYNNEI. The CDR3 totals 15 residues. This chain's CDR3 is CASSEPSQGWNEQFF. The DNA for the CDR3 is TGTGCCAGCAGTGAACCATCGCAGGGGTGGAATGAGCAGTTCTTC.

V gene TRBV5-4 combines with J gene TRBJ1-2; D remains unclear. The germline V and J ends were trimmed by 0 bases and 6 bases, with 12 bases remaining between them. This CDR3 spans 14 amino acids. Germline loops: CDR1 SGHNT, CDR2 YYREEE (reference sequence). The CDR3 DNA sequence: TGTGCCAGCAGCTTGGCGGACCCCATACATGGCTACACCTTC. It yields the protein CASSLADPIHGYTF.

The V gene is TRBV5-4, the J gene TRBJ2-7; 14 bases agree with TRBD2. The CDR3 consists of 16 residues. V lost 4 bases and J lost 5; bases outside the gene matches: 8. Germline CDR1 and CDR2: SGHNT and YYREEE (reference sequence). The CDR3: CASSPGLAGAPHEQYF. The CDR3 DNA sequence: TGTGCCAGCAGCCCGGGACTAGCGGGAGCCCCCCACGAGCAGTACTTC.

This clone was counted a single time. This rearrangement joins TRBV2 to TRBJ2-3, with unresolved D. The CDR3 loop spans 13 amino acids. V was clipped by 8 bases and J by 6 bases, with 15 bases between them. Looked up from germline, CDR1 is SNHLY and CDR2 is FYNNEI. The CDR3 loop is CASFIDITDTQYF. The CDR3 DNA is TGTGCCAGCTTCATTGATATAACCGATACGCAGTATTTT. Based on the CDR3 plus reference TRBV2 and TRBJ2-3, the full variable domain is EPEVTQTPSHQVTQMGQEVILRCVPISNHLYFYWYRQILGQKVEFLVSFYNNEISEKSEIFDDQFSVERPDGSNFTLKIRSTKLEDSAMYFCASFIDITDTQYFGPGTRLTVL.

The chain links TRBV6-5 to TRBJ2-5; 8 nucleotides agree with TRBD1. Germline assignment: CDR1 MNHEY and CDR2 SVGAGI. The ends lost 4 bases at V and 11 bases at J; junction bases unmatched: 12. CDR3 length: 14 amino acids. Written as DNA, the CDR3 is TGTGCCAGCAGTTTACTCCGACAGGGGTGGGAGCAGTACTTC. Residues: CASSLLRQGWEQYF.

This clone was observed a single time. The V gene is TRBV19, the J gene TRBJ2-7, with 10 bases aligning to TRBD2. This CDR3 is 15 amino acids long. J lost 5 bases, V lost 11 bases, and 15 bases had no gene match. Germline assignment: CDR1 LNHDA and CDR2 SQIVND (reference sequence). The CDR3 loop is CARAVASGSPDEQYF. In DNA, the CDR3 is TGTGCCCGTGCTGTCGCTAGCGGGAGTCCCGACGAGCAGTACTTC.

As regards this clone: A read error is likely here: a far larger clone is one base away. This chain links TRBV4-2 with TRBJ1-3; maybe TRBD1 (5 bases). This CDR3 has 15 residues. CDR1 is LGHNA, CDR2 YNFKEQ, per germline. The CDR3 coding sequence is TGTGCCAGCAGCCTAAATCAGGGAGCGGGAAACACCACATATTTT. Amino acids: CASSLNQGAGNTTYF.

The chain couples TRBV7-9 to TRBJ2-3; 9 bases fit TRBD2. The CDR3 spans 16 residues. The V segment lost 0 bases and the J segment 1 base; nucleotides outside the gene matches: 2. Per germline, CDR1 SEHNR and CDR2 FQNEAQ (reference sequence). CDR3 DNA sequence: TGTGCCAGCAGCTTAGCGTCTAGCGGGGGCACAGATACGCAGTATTTT. This encodes CASSLASSGGTDTQYF.

The V gene is TRBV6-1, the J gene TRBJ1-1, with D unresolved. V dropped 5 bases and J dropped 1 base, with 8 bases sitting between them. There are 13 residues in the CDR3. Germline CDR1 is MNHNS and CDR2 is SASEGT. The DNA for the CDR3 is TGTGCCAGCAGTTTTCCGGGGAACACTGAAGCTTTCTTT. This gives the protein CASSFPGNTEAFF.

The chain links TRBV18 to TRBJ2-5; no clear D. Germline-derived CDR1 and CDR2 are KGHSH and LQKENI. The CDR3 contains 14 residues. V lost 4 bases and J lost 1, with 10 bases in between. The CDR3 sequence is CASSRTDGQETQYF. As DNA, the CDR3 is TGTGCCAGCTCACGTACTGACGGCCAAGAGACCCAGTACTTC.

The rearrangement uses TRBV5-6 and TRBJ2-5, with 7 bases matching TRBD1. V trimming: 4 bases; J trimming: 7 bases; junction bases outside the gene matches: 19. This CDR3 has 17 residues. Germline loops: CDR1 SGHDT, CDR2 YYEEEE. For the CDR3, the DNA is TGTGCCAGCAGCCTTAGTCAATCCGGGACAGAGCTCTGGACCCAGTACTTC. Its translation is CASSLSQSGTELWTQYF. The whole variable domain, remainder taken from reference TRBV5-6 and TRBJ2-5, is DAGVTQSPTHLIKTRGQQVTLRCSPKSGHDTVSWYQQALGQGPQFIFQYYEEEERQRGNFPDRFSGHQFPNYSSELNVNALLLGDSALYLCASSLSQSGTELWTQYFGPGTRLLVL.

This chain connects TRBV2 to TRBJ1-1, with 7 bases lining up with TRBD1. The V gene's germline CDR1 is SNHLY and CDR2 FYNNEI. The CDR3 has 14 residues. V was pared by 8 bases and J by 0 bases, with 6 bases of the junction left unmatched. DNA of the CDR3: TGTGCCAGCCAACCGACAGGGCTGAACACTGAAGCTTTCTTT. This sequence encodes CASQPTGLNTEAFF.

V gene TRBV7-2 combines with J gene TRBJ1-5; TRBD1 might be the D (5 bases). CDR3 length equals 15 residues. The germline V gene encodes CDR1 SGHTA and CDR2 FQGNSA. V was pared by 1 base and J by 5 bases, with 12 bases between. CDR3 region: CASSLEGTNHQPQHF. CDR3 sequence (DNA): TGTGCCAGCAGCTTAGAAGGGACCAATCATCAGCCCCAGCATTTT.

This clone has just one count. V and J are TRBV18 and TRBJ2-3, with unresolved D. Trimming cost V 4 bases and J 3 bases, with 5 bases left between them. The CDR3 is 12 residues long. Per the germline V gene, CDR1 is KGHSH and CDR2 is LQKENI. The CDR3 DNA reads as TGTGCCAGCTCACGGGAAACAGATACGCAGTATTTT. It encodes CASSRETDTQYF.

This clone came up a few times. The rearrangement uses TRBV6-5 and TRBJ1-2; the D is unclear. CDR3 size: 13 residues. Trimming took 3 bases from V and 3 from J, leaving 8 bases between them. Per germline, CDR1 MNHEY and CDR2 SVGAGI. CDR3 loop: CASSYSEDYGYTF. The CDR3 DNA reads TGTGCCAGCAGTTATTCCGAGGACTATGGCTACACCTTC.

The chain joins TRBV6-1 to TRBJ2-7; 10 bases fit TRBD1. V was clipped by 8 bases and J by 2 bases; unmatched bases: 3. The length of the CDR3 is 13 residues. Per the germline V gene, CDR1 is MNHNS and CDR2 is SASEGT. CDR3 DNA sequence: TGTGCCAGCCGGGACAGGGGTCCCTACGAGCAGTACTTC. This codes for CASRDRGPYEQYF.

The chain carries TRBV10-1 and TRBJ1-2; D not certain. The CDR3 sequence is 13 residues long. Trimming shortened V by 3 bases and J by 8 bases, and 13 bases separated the two germline ends. Per germline, CDR1 WNHNN and CDR2 SYGVQD (reference sequence). CDR3 coding DNA: TGCGCCAGCAGTGAATCCCCGGTTGTCGGCTACACCTTC. Translating gives CASSESPVVGYTF.